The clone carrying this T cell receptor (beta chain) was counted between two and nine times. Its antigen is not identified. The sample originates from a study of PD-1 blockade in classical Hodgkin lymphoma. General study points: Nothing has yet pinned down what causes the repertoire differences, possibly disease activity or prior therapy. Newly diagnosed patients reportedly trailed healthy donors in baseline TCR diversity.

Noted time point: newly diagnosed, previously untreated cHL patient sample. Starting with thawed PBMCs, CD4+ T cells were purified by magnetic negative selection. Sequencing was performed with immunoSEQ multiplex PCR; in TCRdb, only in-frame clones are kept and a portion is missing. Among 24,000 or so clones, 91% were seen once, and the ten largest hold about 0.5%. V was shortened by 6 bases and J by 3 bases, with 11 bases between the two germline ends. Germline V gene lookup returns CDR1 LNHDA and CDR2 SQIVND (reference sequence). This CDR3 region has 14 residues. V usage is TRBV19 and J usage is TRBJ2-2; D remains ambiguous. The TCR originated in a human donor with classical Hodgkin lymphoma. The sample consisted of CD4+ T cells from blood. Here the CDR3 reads CASRGHPDTGELFF. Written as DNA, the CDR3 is TGTGCCAGTAGGGGCCATCCCGACACCGGGGAGCTGTTTTTT.